One and the same sample provided the 20 T cell receptor beta chains below, sequenced in a study of T cells after yellow fever vaccination. TCRdb itself ran the 5' RACE reads through MiXCR, one entry per CDR3 protein. The data show 250,000 to 300,000 distinct CDR3 sequences, 7.5% to 9% seen once. The sequencing here drew on CD4+ T cells sorted from PBMCs, taken 5 days after the yellow fever booster vaccination. The receptors derive from a man aged 18 to 30 who received the YFV17D yellow fever vaccine.

This clonotype was counted between two and nine times. The rearrangement links TRBV6-2 or TRBV6-3 to TRBJ2-1; possibly TRBD1 for D (6 bases). Germline-derived CDR1 and CDR2 are MNHEY and SVGEGT. The V end lost 6 bases, the J end lost 3 bases, and 21 bases lay between the germline ends. CDR3 length: 17 amino acids. CDR3 coding DNA: TGTGCCAGCAGGAGCTTACAGGGTTCCCACTACTACAATGAGCAGTTCTTC. It codes for CASRSLQGSHYYNEQFF.

This clonotype was recorded a few times. This rearrangement joins TRBV5-5 to TRBJ2-1, with TRBD1 matching over 7 bases. The CDR3 runs 13 residues. Losses at the gene ends were 2 bases for V and 8 bases for J; bases not matched to a gene: 4. The germline V gene has CDR1 SGHKS and CDR2 YYEKEE (reference sequence). CDR3 amino acids: CASSLKGADEQFF. In DNA, the CDR3 is TGTGCCAGCAGCTTAAAGGGGGCCGATGAGCAGTTCTTC.

This clonotype showed up many times. V gene TRBV20-1 combines with J gene TRBJ2-1, with TRBD2 as a possible D gene (6 bases). V lost 6 bases to trimming and J lost 0 bases, with 12 bases between them. Germline CDR1 DFQATT, CDR2 SNEGSKA (reference sequence). The length of the CDR3 is 14 residues. DNA for the CDR3: TGCAGTGCCAGGAGGGGCAGCTCCTACAATGAGCAGTTCTTC. Translation gives CSARRGSSYNEQFF.

This chain links TRBV3-1 with TRBJ2-2; the match to TRBD2 covers 11 bases. Germline-derived CDR1 and CDR2 are LGHDT and YNNKEL (reference sequence). The junction had 9 bases not matched to a gene; V was cut back by 1 base and J by 5 bases. CDR3 length equals 18 residues. Written as DNA, the CDR3 is TGTGCCAGCAGCCAAGGTTCTAGCGGGGGGCAGCGAACCGGGGAGCTGTTTTTT. This translates into CASSQGSSGGQRTGELFF.

This clonotype occurred a few times. The rearrangement uses TRBV7-8 and TRBJ2-5; D unclear. The germline V gene has CDR1 SGHVS and CDR2 FQNEAQ. The CDR3 covers 14 residues. The V gene lost 1 base and the J gene lost 3 bases, with 9 bases spanning the gap. CDR3 bases: TGTGCCAGCAGCTTAGGGGGATCAAAAGAGACCCAGTACTTC. Protein sequence: CASSLGGSKETQYF.

For the CDR3, the DNA is TGTGCCAGCAGTGACCATCCCTATGTAAATCAGCCCCAGCATTTT. This translates into CASSDHPYVNQPQHF. The chain links TRBV6-4 to TRBJ1-5; D ambiguous. Germline V gene data show CDR1 as MRHNA and CDR2 as SNTAGT. The CDR3 is made up of 15 amino acids. V lost 2 bases and J lost 4, with 12 bases in between.

The gene calls are TRBV6-1 and TRBJ1-2; 8 bases agree with TRBD1. Germline CDR1 is MNHNS and CDR2 is SASEGT. V lost 2 bases, J lost 2 bases, and 4 bases stayed unmatched. The CDR3 is 15 amino acids. For the CDR3, the DNA is TGTGCCAGCAGTGAACCAACAGGGGGGAACTATGGCTACACCTTC. Translation gives CASSEPTGGNYGYTF.

The chain uses TRBV7-2 and TRBJ2-3; a possible D gene is TRBD1 (6 bases). Germline assignment: CDR1 SGHTA and CDR2 FQGNSA. The CDR3 has 18 residues. Trimming stripped 3 bases from V and 6 bases from J, with 25 bases between. CDR3 nucleotides: TGTGCCAGCAGCTTGGGGGCGCGGTCGTTGGGGTCGTCTGATACGCAGTATTTT. Translation: CASSLGARSLGSSDTQYF.

The CDR3 nucleotides are TGTGCCAGCGGGTCATACACTGAAGCTTTCTTT. It codes for CASGSYTEAFF. This chain connects TRBV12-3 or TRBV12-4 to TRBJ1-1; D is ambiguous. The CDR3 totals 11 residues. Trimming took off 8 bases at V and 3 bases at J, with 7 bases between the two ends.

This clonotype was seen at least ten times. The rearrangement links TRBV4-1 to TRBJ1-5; TRBD1 matches 7 bases. The CDR3 contains 15 residues. J lost 1 base, V lost 5 bases, and 5 bases had no gene match. Germline CDR1 MGHRA, CDR2 YSYEKL. The CDR3, as DNA: TGCGCCAGCAGCTCATACAGGGGAAGCAATCAGCCCCAGCATTTT. Protein: CASSSYRGSNQPQHF.

This clonotype appeared many times. J is TRBJ2-3 and V is TRBV4-1, with 10 bases aligning to TRBD2. From germline, CDR1 is MGHRA and CDR2 YSYEKL. The CDR3 consists of 17 residues. The trim removed 2 bases at V and 2 bases at J, leaving 7 bases unmatched. The CDR3 spells CASSQSPSGGDTDTQYF. CDR3 coding DNA: TGCGCCAGCAGCCAAAGTCCTAGCGGGGGCGACACAGATACGCAGTATTTT.

This clonotype was detected ten times or more. This chain uses TRBV5-1 with TRBJ2-1, with TRBD1 identical over 10 bases. Germline CDR1 SGHRS, CDR2 YFSETQ. The CDR3 extends over 15 amino acids. V lost 8 bases, J lost 8 bases, and 13 bases stayed unmatched. The CDR3: CARGLRDRGIDEQFF. CDR3 DNA: TGCGCCAGGGGACTCCGGGACAGGGGAATCGATGAGCAGTTCTTC.

This clonotype has at least ten counts. V and J are TRBV11-2 and TRBJ2-3; TRBD2 aligns across 11 bases. Losses at the gene ends were 1 base for V and 5 bases for J; bases not matched to a gene: 8. Germline CDR1 reads SGHAT; CDR2 reads FQNNGV. CDR3 length: 17 amino acids. CDR3 bases: TGTGCCAGCAGCTTAGGGCTAGCGGGGGGCCGTCGAGATACGCAGTATTTT. Protein product: CASSLGLAGGRRDTQYF.

V and J are TRBV4-2 and TRBJ2-3, with 13 bases identical to TRBD2. The CDR3 extends over 16 amino acids. Germline CDR1 LGHNA, CDR2 YNFKEQ. J gave up 4 bases and V 0 bases, and 1 base lay outside the gene matches. The CDR3 protein is CASSQDGTSGADTQYF. The CDR3 coding sequence is TGTGCCAGCAGCCAAGATGGGACTAGCGGGGCAGATACGCAGTATTTT.

This clonotype was counted between two and nine times. The V call is TRBV5-4, the J call TRBJ2-2, with D tentatively TRBD2 (6 bases). The germline V gene encodes CDR1 SGHNT and CDR2 YYREEE (reference sequence). CDR3 size: 17 residues. V lost 4 bases, J lost 8 bases, and 24 bases lay in between. The CDR3 region has the DNA TGTGCCAGCAGCCCGCGGGACCCGAGGGGCGCGGTGGGGGAGCTGTTTTTT. It translates to CASSPRDPRGAVGELFF.

This clonotype was found a few times. The CDR3 loop reads CAIKGQGTNEQFF. The CDR3 nucleotides read TGTGCCATCAAGGGACAGGGAACCAATGAGCAGTTCTTC. The chain uses TRBV10-3 and TRBJ2-1, with 9 bases lining up with TRBD1. Germline V lookup: CDR1 ENHRY, CDR2 SYGVKD. V shed 7 bases and J 6 bases; nucleotides not matched to a gene: 4. The CDR3 extends over 13 amino acids.

This chain links TRBV3-1 with TRBJ2-4; 7 positions match TRBD1. The CDR3 length is 14 residues. J gave up 8 bases and V 4 bases, and 8 bases lay outside the gene matches. Germline assignment: CDR1 LGHDT and CDR2 YNNKEL (reference sequence). DNA of the CDR3: TGTGCCAGCAGCCCTCGACAGGGCCCGGACATTCAGTACTTC. Translation gives CASSPRQGPDIQYF.

This clonotype was counted ten times or more. The rearrangement joins TRBV10-1 to TRBJ2-4, with D possibly TRBD2 on 5 matching bases. Trimming left V 6 bases short and J 9 bases short, with 12 bases between. The germline gives CDR1 WNHNN, CDR2 SYGVQD (reference sequence). The CDR3 length is 12 residues. The CDR3 sequence: CASSHPGGIQYF. Here the CDR3 DNA reads TGCGCCAGCAGCCACCCTGGAGGCATTCAGTACTTC.

The chain uses TRBV6-1 and TRBJ1-6; no reliable D call. Germline V gene data show CDR1 as MNHNS and CDR2 as SASEGT. With 2 bases removed from V and 4 bases from J, the gap between germline ends came to 9 bases. The CDR3 has 15 residues. DNA of the CDR3: TGTGCCAGCAGTGAAATAAGCGTTTATAATTCACCCCTCCACTTT. This translates into CASSEISVYNSPLHF.

The V and J genes are TRBV15 and TRBJ1-2; possible D gene TRBD1, 5 bases. Trimming removed 0 bases from V and 5 bases from J, with 10 bases in between. In germline, CDR1 is LNHNV, CDR2 YYDKDF (reference sequence). The CDR3 totals 14 residues. In nucleotides, the CDR3 is TGTGCCACCAGCAGAGATTACGGGGGATATGGCTACACCTTC. Encoded protein: CATSRDYGGYGYTF.